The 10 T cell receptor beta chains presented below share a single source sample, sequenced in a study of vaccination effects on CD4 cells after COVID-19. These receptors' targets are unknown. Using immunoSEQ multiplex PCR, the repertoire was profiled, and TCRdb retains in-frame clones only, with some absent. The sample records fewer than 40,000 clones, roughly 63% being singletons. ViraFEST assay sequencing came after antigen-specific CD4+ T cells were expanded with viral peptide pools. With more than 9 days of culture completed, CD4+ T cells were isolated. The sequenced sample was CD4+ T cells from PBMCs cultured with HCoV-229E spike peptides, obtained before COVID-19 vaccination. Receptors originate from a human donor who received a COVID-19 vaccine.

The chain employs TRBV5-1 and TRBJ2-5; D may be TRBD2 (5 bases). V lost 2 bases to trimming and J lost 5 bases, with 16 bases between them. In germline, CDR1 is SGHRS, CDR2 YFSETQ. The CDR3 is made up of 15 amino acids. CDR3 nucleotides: TGCGCCAGCAGCTTCAGGCAGAGGGTAGTGGAGACCCAGTACTTC. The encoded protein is CASSFRQRVVETQYF.

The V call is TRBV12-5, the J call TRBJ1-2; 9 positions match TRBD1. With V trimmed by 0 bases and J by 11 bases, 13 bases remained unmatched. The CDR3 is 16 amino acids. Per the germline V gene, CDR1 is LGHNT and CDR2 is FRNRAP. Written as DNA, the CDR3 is TGTGCTAGTGGTTTGGTACTAATCGGGACAGGGTCTGGTTACACCTTC. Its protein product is CASGLVLIGTGSGYTF.

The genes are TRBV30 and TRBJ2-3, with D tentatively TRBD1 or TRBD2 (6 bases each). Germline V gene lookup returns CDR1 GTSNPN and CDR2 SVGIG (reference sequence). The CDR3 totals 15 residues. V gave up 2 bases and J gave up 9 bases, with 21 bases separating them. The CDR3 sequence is CAWSPDGGPDRTQYF. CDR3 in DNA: TGTGCCTGGAGTCCCGATGGGGGGCCGGATCGCACGCAGTATTTT.

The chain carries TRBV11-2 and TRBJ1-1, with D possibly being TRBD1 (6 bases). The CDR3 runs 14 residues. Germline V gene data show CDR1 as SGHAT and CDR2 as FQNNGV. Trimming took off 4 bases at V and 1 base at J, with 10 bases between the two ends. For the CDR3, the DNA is TGTGCCAGCAGCTACACGGACAGGAACACTGAAGCTTTCTTT. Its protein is CASSYTDRNTEAFF.

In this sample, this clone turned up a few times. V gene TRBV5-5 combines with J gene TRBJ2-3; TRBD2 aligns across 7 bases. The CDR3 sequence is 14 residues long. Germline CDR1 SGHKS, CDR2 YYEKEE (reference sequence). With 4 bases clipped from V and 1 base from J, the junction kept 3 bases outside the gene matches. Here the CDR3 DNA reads TGTGCCAGCAGCCCTAGCGGAGGCACAGATACGCAGTATTTT. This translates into CASSPSGGTDTQYF.

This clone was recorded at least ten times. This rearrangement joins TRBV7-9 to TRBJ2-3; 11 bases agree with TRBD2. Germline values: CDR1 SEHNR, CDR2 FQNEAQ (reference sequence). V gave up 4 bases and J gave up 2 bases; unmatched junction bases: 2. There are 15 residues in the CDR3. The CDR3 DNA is TGTGCCAGCAGCTCGGGACTAGCGGACACAGATACGCAGTATTTT. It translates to CASSSGLADTDTQYF.

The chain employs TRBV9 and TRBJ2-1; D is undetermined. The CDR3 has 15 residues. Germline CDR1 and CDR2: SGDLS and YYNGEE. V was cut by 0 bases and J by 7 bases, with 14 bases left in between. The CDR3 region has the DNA TGTGCCAGCAGCGTAGCGGGCTCCCCCGCAAATGAGCAGTTCTTC. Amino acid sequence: CASSVAGSPANEQFF.

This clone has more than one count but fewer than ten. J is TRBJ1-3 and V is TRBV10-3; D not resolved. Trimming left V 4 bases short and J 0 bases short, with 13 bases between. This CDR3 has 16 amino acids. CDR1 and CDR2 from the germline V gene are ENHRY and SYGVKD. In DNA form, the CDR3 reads TGTGCCATCAGTGGGGCAGTAGGATTCTCTGGAAACACCATATATTTT. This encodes CAISGAVGFSGNTIYF.

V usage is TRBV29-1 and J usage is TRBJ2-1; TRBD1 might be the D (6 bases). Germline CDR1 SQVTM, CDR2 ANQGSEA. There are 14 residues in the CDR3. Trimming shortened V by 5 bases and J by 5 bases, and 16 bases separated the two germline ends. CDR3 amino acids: CSVMTWGQDNEQFF. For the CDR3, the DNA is TGCAGCGTTATGACGTGGGGGCAAGACAATGAGCAGTTCTTC.

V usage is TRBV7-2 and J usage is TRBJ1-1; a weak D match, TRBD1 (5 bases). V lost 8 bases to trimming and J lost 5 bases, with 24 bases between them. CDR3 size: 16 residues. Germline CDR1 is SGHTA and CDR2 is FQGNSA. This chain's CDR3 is CASRYPNRRGGTEAFF. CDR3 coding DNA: TGTGCCAGCCGCTACCCTAACCGGCGGGGCGGGACTGAAGCTTTCTTT.